Sequencing of this TCR beta chain was carried out in a study of shared clonotypes between healthy human individuals. This table comes from immunoSEQ multiplex PCR, and its TCRdb copy is limited to in-frame clones, with some not included. Counted here are about 600,000 clones, approximately 97% occurring once; the ten biggest clones make up 0.045% to 0.06%. This CDR3 has 16 residues. With 0 bases clipped from V and 0 bases from J, the junction kept 3 bases outside the gene matches. Germline V CDR1 and CDR2: SGHTS, YDEGEE. Material: naive CD4+ T cells sorted from blood. Subset reported: CD45RA+ positively selected. The rearrangement joins TRBV5-8 to TRBJ2-3; TRBD1 aligns across 8 bases. The receptor's source is a woman aged 25-40 years in good health. CDR3 coding DNA: TGTGCCAGCAGCTTGGGACAGGGGACAAGCACAGATACGCAGTATTTT. It encodes CASSLGQGTSTDTQYF.